Below, one TCR beta chain is given with its context. The antigen it recognizes is unknown. No base quality information exists; no much larger clone differs at one position. Genomic DNA was extracted from sorted cells for sequencing of the TCRbeta CDR3 region. TCRbeta CDR3 regions were sequenced using the immunoSEQ Assay. The source is immuneACCESS, and TCRdb retained only in-frame sequences with V and J called. Part of the clones is not carried over; for the studies checked, unresolved V genes explain less than half of this, and the remainder is unexplained. The sample includes tens of thousands of clones, with more than 80% observed a single time. 10% to 15% of the sample is taken by the ten largest. The CDR3 starts with the cysteine, ends with the phenylalanine, and has 15 residues. Left in the record is the CDR3 DNA by itself, 45 bases read in frame from the first base. The germline V gene (reference sequence) yields MNHEY for CDR1 and SMNVEV for CDR2. Cut back by 5 bases and 8 bases, the V and J ends lie 18 bases apart.

The sample comes from a study of OX40 agonist ivuxolimab in advanced cancers. The study in broad terms: The costimulatory receptor OX40 (CD134) was targeted by ivuxolimab, a fully human IgG2 agonistic monoclonal antibody. Intravenous ivuxolimab was administered to patients every 2 weeks at six dose levels: 0.01, 0.1, 0.3, 1.5, 3 and 10 mg/kg. Among the 50 to 55 dose-escalation patients, 19 had hepatocellular carcinoma, roughly 15 melanoma, 9 renal cell carcinoma and 9 head and neck cancer. In the dose-escalation cohort, approximately 82% of patients were male, and the mean age was approximately 60 years, with a range of about 23 to 85. Prior anti-PD-1, anti-PD-L1 or anti-CTLA-4 therapy was permitted, and roughly two fifths of dose-escalation patients had received checkpoint inhibitors. Partial responses occurred in three dose-escalation patients: two with cutaneous melanoma and one with hepatocellular carcinoma. The point of sequencing TCRbeta in the periphery was to test whether ivuxolimab changed TCR sequence diversity and drove clonal T-cell expansion. The paper describes the monotherapy dose-escalation part (N = 52 patients) of the phase I trial of ivuxolimab. Study-wide findings and limitations: Low levels of normalized T-cell clonal expansion were also shown by some nonresponding patients. After ivuxolimab, expanded clones were on average more numerous among CD8+ T cells than among CD4+ T cells. Antigen specificity was not determined for the clonally expanded peripheral T cells. At doses of 0.1 to 3.0 mg/kg, clonal expansion of both CD4+ and CD8+ blood T cells was observed from baseline to week 6. Partial responders in the 0.1-3.0 mg/kg groups had among the lowest normalized peripheral clonal expansion, especially among CD8+ T cells.

Patients with autoimmune disease history or receiving systemic immunosuppression were excluded from the trial. Peripheral blood for TCR sequencing was collected from all dose cohorts at baseline, on cycle 4 day 1, and on cycle 7 day 1. The samples were drawn from a first-in-human, open-label, multicenter phase I dose-escalation trial of ivuxolimab. Adults with locally advanced or metastatic melanoma, renal cell, hepatocellular, or head and neck squamous cell carcinoma were enrolled in the trial. Before TCR sequencing, CD4+ and CD8+ T cells were separately sorted from peripheral blood. The sequence is built from TRBV27 and TRBJ2-2; possibly the D gene is TRBD1, per 6 matching bases. This specimen was CD4+ or CD8+ T cells sorted from blood, taken in a trial of the OX40 agonist ivuxolimab. This sequence originates from an adult with an advanced solid tumor such as melanoma, head and neck, liver or kidney cancer. For the CDR3, the sequence is CASSPGSGGGGELFF. The DNA sequence is as follows: TGTGCCAGCAGTCCCGGGTCTGGGGGCGGGGGGGAGCTGTTTTTT.